This TCR beta chain was profiled in a study of T cells after yellow fever vaccination. Broader study findings: Reappearing after the booster were most of the clones from primary vaccination (less than 98% CD4, approximately 88% CD8). Repertoires obtained by FACS sorting could include abundant clonotypes that entered as contaminants from the bulk population.

TCRdb reprocessed the 5' RACE reads via MiXCR and lists one record per CDR3 protein. This table has some 250,000 distinct CDR3 sequences, 6.5% to 8.5% appearing once. This clonotype was counted at least ten times. What it recognizes is unknown. The CDR3 is made up of 17 amino acids. Trimming left V 7 bases short and J 0 bases short, with 22 bases between. The germline CDR1 and CDR2 sequences are MDHEN and SYDVKM. This chain links TRBV28 with TRBJ2-7; perhaps TRBD2 as D (5 bases). Sample: CD4+ T cells sorted from PBMCs, taken 15 days after the yellow fever booster vaccination. This receptor was identified in a young man who received the YFV17D yellow fever vaccine. The DNA for the CDR3 is TGTGCCAGCAAGCGGAGATCTTGGGCTAAGGTCTCCTACGAGCAGTACTTC. Amino acids: CASKRRSWAKVSYEQYF.